The sequence of this T cell receptor (beta chain) was determined in a study of blood T cell repertoires in COVID-19. Study information: COVID-19 samples, acute and convalescent, were from the United States, Italy and Spain. The analysed material was cDNA or gDNA that came from T cells, B-cell-depleted T cells, or PBMCs.

Methods used by the authors: Reference gene primer amplification yielded estimated nucleated cell counts. The assay was immunoSEQ multiplex PCR, and TCRdb's table has in-frame clones only and misses some. V and J calls and clone size follow that table, whereas D and trimming were derived from the DNA. Of approximately 28,000 clones in the sample, roughly 80% are singletons; the top ten hold 7.8%. This CDR3 spans 18 amino acids. The origin of this receptor is a woman in her seventies with active or convalescent COVID-19. The V call is TRBV21-1, the J call TRBJ1-1. TRBV21-1 is classified as a pseudogene. Input material: peripheral blood. The CDR3 here is CASSKGVCGGEIATEAFF. The DNA for the CDR3 is TGTGCCAGCAGCAAAGGTGTCTGCGGGGGAGAAATAGCCACTGAAGCTTTCTTT.